These 23 T cell receptor beta chains originate from one sample sequenced in a study of identical twins. TCRdb re-derived calls from the 5' RACE reads in MiXCR, one entry per CDR3 protein. Of 690,000 or so distinct CDR3 sequences listed, approximately 6% were seen once; the top ten hold approximately 2%. Source material: naive T cells sorted from blood. All receptors come from a man between 18 and 29 years old in good health.

Concerning this clonotype itself: One end of the junction is discordant with germline, which a read error may explain. V and J are TRBV12-3 or TRBV12-4 and TRBJ1-5, with D perhaps matching TRBD1 (5 bases). The CDR3 runs to 13 residues. The chain's CDR3 is CASAMGGNQPQHF. In nucleotides, the CDR3 is TGTGCCAGCGCTATGGGGGGGAATCAACCCCAGCATTTT.

In this sample, this clonotype turned up many times. This chain joins TRBV24-1 and TRBJ1-1, with 7 bases fitting TRBD1. V was pared by 7 bases and J by 1 base, with 5 bases of the junction left unmatched. The CDR3 has 14 amino acids. Germline CDR1 is KGHDR and CDR2 is SFDVKD. CDR3: CATRAGTANTEAFF. In DNA form, the CDR3 reads TGTGCCACCAGGGCCGGGACAGCGAACACTGAAGCTTTCTTT.

V and J are TRBV30 and TRBJ2-1, with a possible D match to TRBD1 (5 bases). V shed 3 bases and J shed 6 bases, with 9 bases lying between them. The CDR3 has 12 amino acids. Germline values: CDR1 GTSNPN, CDR2 SVGIG (reference sequence). This CDR3 reads CAWRGDSNEQFF. CDR3 sequence (DNA): TGTGCCTGGAGGGGTGACAGCAATGAGCAGTTCTTC.

The chain recombines TRBV27 with TRBJ2-2; D may be TRBD1 (5 bases). Trimming took off 7 bases at V and 4 bases at J, with 16 bases between the two ends. The CDR3 is 15 amino acids. Germline V gene lookup returns CDR1 MNHEY and CDR2 SMNVEV (reference sequence). The CDR3 bases are TGTGCCAGCACTAGACAGTTTGAACCCACCGGGGAGCTGTTTTTT. Amino acid sequence: CASTRQFEPTGELFF.

About this clonotype itself: This may be a read error, as it is one base from a much larger clone. V usage is TRBV25-1 and J usage is TRBJ2-1; D not resolved. The germline gives CDR1 MGHDK, CDR2 SYGVNS. This CDR3 spans 13 amino acids. CDR3 sequence (DNA): TGTTCCAGCAGTGAATTACGGCGATTGGGGCAGTTCTTC. It encodes CSSSELRRLGQFF.

The J gene is TRBJ2-7, the V gene TRBV6-1, with D perhaps TRBD1 (6 bases). The CDR3 runs to 13 residues. Germline values: CDR1 MNHNS, CDR2 SASEGT. In DNA form, the CDR3 reads TGTGCCAGCAGTGAAGGGACAGCTTCTCTCGAGTGCGTC. It encodes CASSEGTASLECV.

The rearrangement links TRBV28 to TRBJ1-1; D call uncertain. The CDR3 is 11 residues long. V shed 3 bases and J shed 7 bases, with 6 bases lying between them. Germline V gene data show CDR1 as MDHEN and CDR2 as SYDVKM. CDR3: CASSFLGEAFF. The CDR3 DNA follows: TGTGCCAGCAGTTTTCTTGGTGAAGCTTTCTTT.

This clonotype has a count of ten or more. The chain recombines TRBV11-2 with TRBJ2-1; 12 nucleotides align to TRBD1. The CDR3 is 16 amino acids. The germline gives CDR1 SGHAT, CDR2 FQNNGV. J lost 7 bases, V lost 4 bases, and 8 bases had no gene match. The CDR3 DNA follows: TGTGCCAGCAGCTCCTTACGGGACAGGGGGCCAAATGAGCAGTTCTTC. Its translation: CASSSLRDRGPNEQFF.

V gene TRBV5-6 combines with J gene TRBJ2-7; 9 bases match TRBD2. Per the germline V gene, CDR1 is SGHDT and CDR2 is YYEEEE. This CDR3 comprises 14 residues. V dropped 0 bases and J dropped 6; count of bases not matched to a gene: 4. The CDR3: CASSLGISGGEQYF. In nucleotides, the CDR3 is TGTGCCAGCAGCTTGGGTATTAGCGGGGGCGAGCAGTACTTC.

This clonotype was seen ten or more times. The V gene is TRBV21-1, the J gene TRBJ2-7. TRBV21-1 is tagged as a pseudogene. There are 16 residues in the CDR3. Written as DNA, the CDR3 is TGTGCCAGCAGCAAGTTCGAAAGGAACCTATCCTACGAGCAGTACGTC. Its protein is CASSKFERNLSYEQYV.

Only a few counts were recorded for this clonotype. The chain recombines TRBV5-1 with TRBJ2-2; 9 positions match TRBD1. The CDR3 runs 14 residues. Germline assignment: CDR1 SGHRS and CDR2 YFSETQ. J lost 7 bases, V lost 3 bases, and 4 bases had no gene match. DNA for the CDR3: TGCGCCAGCAGCTCGGACAGGGGAGTCGGGGAGCTGTTTTTT. It specifies CASSSDRGVGELFF.

This clonotype has ten or more counts. This chain uses TRBV29-1 with TRBJ2-3; the D is unclear. Between the trimmed V and J ends, which lost 7 bases and 6 bases, there was a span of 14 bases. This CDR3 contains 12 residues. Germline CDR1 is SQVTM and CDR2 is ANQGSEA. The CDR3 reads CSALWGGDTQYF. As DNA, the CDR3 is TGCAGCGCCCTTTGGGGTGGTGATACGCAGTATTTT.

This clonotype was found many times. CDR3 sequence (DNA): TGTGCCAGCAGTTTATCCGGTGTGGGTTTGGACACTGAAGCTTTCTTT. This sequence encodes CASSLSGVGLDTEAFF. The chain links TRBV27 to TRBJ1-1; D gene uncertain. V was pared by 0 bases and J by 3 bases, with 14 bases between. CDR3 size: 16 residues. Germline V gene data show CDR1 as MNHEY and CDR2 as SMNVEV (reference sequence).

There are a few counts of this clonotype. This chain connects TRBV4-2 to TRBJ2-1; TRBD2 aligns across 8 bases. The CDR3 covers 15 residues. From germline, CDR1 is LGHNA and CDR2 YNFKEQ. V lost 0 bases, J lost 15 bases, and 13 bases stayed unmatched. CDR3 residues: CASSQDKTSGRGLFF. The CDR3 nucleotides read TGTGCCAGCAGCCAAGATAAAACTAGCGGCAGGGGATTGTTCTTC.

The chain has TRBV10-2 and TRBJ2-3, with 7 bases that match TRBD2. Trimming at V came to 8 bases and at J to 4 bases, leaving 9 bases not matched to a gene. The germline gives CDR1 WSHSY, CDR2 SAAADI. CDR3 length: 14 amino acids. The CDR3 protein is CASRGLEAADTQYF. The CDR3 nucleotides are TGCGCCAGCCGTGGACTAGAGGCGGCAGATACGCAGTATTTT.

The chain is built from TRBV20-1 and TRBJ2-5, with TRBD1 identical over 12 bases. Germline V gene data show CDR1 as DFQATT and CDR2 as SNEGSKA (reference sequence). This CDR3 is built from 15 residues. Trimming cost V 1 base and J 4 bases; bases outside gene matches: 4. In DNA, the CDR3 is TGCAGTGCTAGAGGGGACAGGGGGCATAGAGAGACCCAGTACTTC. Its protein is CSARGDRGHRETQYF.

The gene calls are TRBV20-1 and TRBJ1-1; perhaps TRBD1 as D (6 bases). The CDR3 sequence is 12 residues long. Deletions cut 3 bases from V and 3 bases from J, with 8 bases between. The germline V gene has CDR1 DFQATT and CDR2 SNEGSKA (reference sequence). In DNA, the CDR3 is TGCAGTGCTAGGCCAGGGGACACTGAAGCTTTCTTT. Translated, it gives CSARPGDTEAFF.

This chain links TRBV5-1 with TRBJ2-7; TRBD1 agrees at 10 bases. The CDR3 runs to 14 residues. Trimming took 0 bases from V and 6 from J; bases not matched to a gene: 3. The germline gives CDR1 SGHRS, CDR2 YFSETQ. The CDR3 DNA follows: TGCGCCAGCAGCTTGGCCGGGACAGGGGTCGAGCAGTACGTC. It yields the protein CASSLAGTGVEQYV.

The chain joins TRBV14 to TRBJ2-3; D is unresolved. This CDR3 contains 16 residues. Trimming pared 5 bases from V and 2 bases from J, leaving 17 bases between. The germline V gene has CDR1 SGHDN and CDR2 FVKESK. The DNA for the CDR3 is TGTGCCAGCAGCGAGGCCCGACAACCCTTCACAGATACGCAGTATTTT. Translating it yields CASSEARQPFTDTQYF. Full variable domain (outside the CDR3, taken from reference TRBV14 and TRBJ2-3): EAGVTQFPSHSVIEKGQTVTLRCDPISGHDNLYWYRRVMGKEIKFLLHFVKESKQDESGMPNNRFLAERTGGTYSTLKVQPAELEDSGVYFCASSEARQPFTDTQYFGPGTRLTVL.

This clonotype was observed a few times. This sequence joins TRBV11-1 and TRBJ2-2, with 7 bases lining up with TRBD1. Germline values: CDR1 SGHAT, CDR2 FQDESV (reference sequence). The J segment lost 0 bases and the V segment lost 8 bases, leaving 15 bases of the junction unmatched. CDR3 length: 18 residues. DNA for the CDR3: TGTGCCAGCCGCTACCACCCGGGACAGTTAACGAACACCGGGGAGCTGTTTTTT. Encoded protein: CASRYHPGQLTNTGELFF.

The V gene is TRBV12-3 or TRBV12-4, the J gene TRBJ2-7; no clear D gene. The V end lost 4 bases, the J end lost 3 bases, and 16 bases lay between the germline ends. This CDR3 comprises 15 residues. In DNA, the CDR3 is TGTGCCAGCAGTTCCGAACCCGCCGCCCTCTACGAGCAGTACTTC. Translated: CASSSEPAALYEQYF.

This clonotype was seen many times. The chain is built from TRBV24-1 and TRBJ2-3; D not resolved. Germline lookup yields CDR1 KGHDR and CDR2 SFDVKD. Trimming removed 2 bases at V and 6 bases at J, with 8 bases between. CDR3 size: 13 residues. In DNA form, the CDR3 reads TGTGCCACCAGTGATTCCTCGCGGGATACGCAGTATTTT. Its translation: CATSDSSRDTQYF.

This clonotype was counted a few times. The genes are TRBV5-1 and TRBJ2-5; D is unresolved. In germline, CDR1 is SGHRS, CDR2 YFSETQ. This CDR3 has 13 amino acids. The ends were cut back, 0 bases at V and 4 bases at J, with 7 bases in the middle. In DNA form, the CDR3 reads TGCGCCAGCAGCTTGGTGCCCCCAGAGACCCAGTACTTC. The encoded protein is CASSLVPPETQYF.